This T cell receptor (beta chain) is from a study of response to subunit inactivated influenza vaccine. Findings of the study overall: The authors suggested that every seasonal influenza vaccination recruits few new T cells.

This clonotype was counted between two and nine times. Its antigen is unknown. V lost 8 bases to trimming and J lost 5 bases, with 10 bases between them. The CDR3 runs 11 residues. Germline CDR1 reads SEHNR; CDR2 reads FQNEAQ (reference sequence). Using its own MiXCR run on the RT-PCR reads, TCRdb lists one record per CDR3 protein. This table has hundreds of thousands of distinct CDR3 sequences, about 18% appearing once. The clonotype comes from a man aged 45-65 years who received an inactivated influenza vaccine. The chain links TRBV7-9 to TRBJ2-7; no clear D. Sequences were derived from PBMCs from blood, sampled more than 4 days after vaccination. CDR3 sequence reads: CASARSHEQYF. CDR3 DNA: TGTGCCAGCGCGAGGAGCCACGAGCAGTACTTC.